The rows below give T cell receptor beta chains drawn from one sample of a study of radiation and T cells in renal cell carcinoma. The protocol was immunoSEQ multiplex PCR, while the TCRdb copy is restricted to in-frame clones and leaves out a portion. The sample has roughly 61,000 clones; roughly 80% are singletons. Material: blood, obtained from a patient whose treatment included radiotherapy and nephrectomy. The receptors originated from a man between 60 and 75 years old with renal cell carcinoma. The conserved cysteine and the conserved F or W are not part of the CDR3 here. Fields, in order: V gene, CDR3 length, J gene, CDR3 protein.

TRBV5-1	13	TRBJ1-2	ASSLEAGGGYGYT
TRBV30	11	TRBJ1-2	AWSTTGFYGYT
TRBV2	12	TRBJ1-6	ATLRDRANSPLH
TRBV7-7	11	TRBJ2-3	ASSLSSTDTQY
TRBV30	12	TRBJ1-1	AWSPRRQPTSAF
TRBV19	11	TRBJ1-2	ASRFRDTPIPT
TRBV27	19	TRBJ1-1	ASSLSAGDRGPIVEDTEAF
TRBV6-5	12	TRBJ1-2	ASSYDTANYGYT
TRBV6-5	9	TRBJ1-5	ASSYPGPQH
TRBV19	13	TRBJ1-2	AARDNTGNTYGYT
TRBV7-2	11	TRBJ2-1	ASSLSLLNEQF
TRBV10-3	17	TRBJ2-1	AISENPGTAGSSYNEQF
TRBV30	11	TRBJ1-1	AWSVGGTTEAF
TRBV11-2	13	TRBJ1-4	ASSPRTRYNEKLF
TRBV6-5	13	TRBJ1-3	AVRGAQSSGNTIY
TRBV7-9	11	TRBJ1-1	ASSLAGYTEAF
TRBV19	15	TRBJ1-3	ASSPEGGSTSGNTIY
TRBV27	13	TRBJ2-6	ASRKGSSGANVLT
TRBV29-1	10	TRBJ1-1	SVRTDNTEAF
TRBV6-6	14	TRBJ1-6	ASSYGDSYSFSPLH
TRBV30	10	TRBJ2-1	AWSTTYNEQF
TRBV19	13	TRBJ1-4	ASSTIRQDNEKLF
TRBV6-4	13	TRBJ2-6	ASSDSISGANVLT
TRBV19	9	TRBJ2-7	ASRGVGEQY
TRBV7-2	13	TRBJ2-2	ASSLLGTATGELF
TRBV6-5	12	TRBJ2-7	ASSTRDRIYEQY
TRBV5-1	13	TRBJ2-2	ASKRAALNTGELF
TRBV9	20	TRBJ1-4	ASSFQTSRAGEILLVNEKLF